The present TCR beta chain was sequenced within a study of blood T cell repertoires in COVID-19 (dated by TCRdb to 2020 to 2022). Background for the entire study: The collaborator samples originated in the United States, Italy and Spain and spanned the acute and convalescent phases of COVID-19. The prospective study material was composed of cDNA or gDNA derived from T cells, B-cell-depleted T cells, or PBMCs. Subjects who had been exposed to COVID-19, were actively infected with it, or had recovered from it provided the deeply sampled blood TCRbeta repertoires that made up the dataset. The repertoires were released in a freely available public database meant as a resource for research on the immune response to SARS-CoV-2. The samples were drawn from the first 160 participants of the ongoing ImmuneRACE study and from about 1,200 subjects provided by 6 global collaborators. A de-identified subject ID, COVID-19 status, age in years and sex were almost always included in the sample metadata. Where HLA class I and class II types were available, the types were taken from metadata supplied by the sample provider, not from assay-based typing. General conclusions and limits of the study: The amount of clinical and demographic metadata varied by source and participant and was provided uncurated.

Note on this clone: Its cognate antigen has yet to be identified. No per-base quality is available; no much larger clone lies one base away.

The collaborating institutions used their own protocols to collect whole blood in K2EDTA tubes. For TCRbeta analysis, collaborator samples were shipped as frozen whole blood, as isolated PBMCs, or as DNA extracted from either sample type. The germline V gene encodes CDR1 SEHNR and CDR2 FQNEAQ (reference sequence). The junction carries 12 bases between V and J, which are trimmed by 7 bases and 2 bases respectively. Including the terminal cysteine and phenylalanine, the CDR3 comprises 14 residues. Only the CDR3 part of the read is kept: 42 bases, read in frame from the first base. TCRbeta CDR3 regions were amplified from genomic DNA using the immunoSEQ Assay, a bias-controlled multiplex PCR. Per the authors' processing: The number of nucleated cells in each sample was estimated from the amplification of reference gene primers within the assay. Sequence reads were collapsed and filtered to measure the absolute abundance of every unique TCRbeta CDR3 rearrangement. For each sample, productive Simpson clonality was calculated as the square root of Simpson's diversity index across productive rearrangements. The clones in this table, taken by TCRdb from immuneACCESS, are in-frame only. Not every clone is retained; where verified, under half of the shortfall comes from an unresolved V gene, and the cause of the rest is unknown. The V and J calls and clone size come from that table; D and trimming were worked out from the DNA. Within this sample are around 99,000 clones, with around 83% of them counted one time only. Jointly, the top ten make up approximately 4.5% of the sample.

The sequence is built from TRBV7-9 and TRBJ1-3; TRBD1 is perhaps the D gene, given 5 matching bases. The receptor was isolated from a man between 65 and 85 years old with acute or convalescent COVID-19. Sequencing was performed on peripheral blood. The encoded CDR3 is CASTPPGTGNTIYF. The DNA sequence is given as TGTGCCAGCACCCCCCCAGGGACTGGAAACACCATATATTTT. Full variable domain (CDR3 extended with the reference TRBV7-9 and TRBJ1-3 proteins): DTGVSQNPRHKITKRGQNVTFRCDPISEHNRLYWYRQTLGQGPEFLTYFQNEAQLEKSRLLSDRFSAERPKGSFSTLEIQRTEQGDSAMYLCASTPPGTGNTIYFGEGSWLTVV.